The subject of this entry is one TCR beta chain. The target antigen is unknown. CDR3 length: 15 amino acids. The V end was cut by 5 bases, the J end by 0 bases, with 12 bases between. Germline lookup yields CDR1 MNHEY and CDR2 SMNVEV (reference sequence). The record originates from a study of identical twins. Study findings and constraints: Alpha sequences out of frame and shared by twins had excess low generation probability.

Template switching supplied a universal primer site; unique molecular identifiers were carried on the cDNA. In TCRdb, the 5' RACE reads were re-called with MiXCR into one record per CDR3 protein. The repertoire consists of about 700,000 distinct CDR3 sequences, with 8.6% occurring once and the leading ten covering approximately 0.89%. These records were also assigned to another study, of yellow fever vaccine responses in identical twins.

The source of this sequence is a woman under 30 in good health. The sequenced sample consisted of PBMCs. This rearrangement joins TRBV27 to TRBJ2-3; D ambiguous. CDR3 sequence: CASSRVLSSTDTQYF. For the CDR3, the DNA is TGTGCCAGCAGTCGTGTTCTATCTAGCACAGATACGCAGTATTTT.